These T cell receptor beta chains were read from a single sample in a study of T cell responses to AZD1222 COVID-19 vaccine. Produced via immunoSEQ multiplex PCR; TCRdb's table is partial and in-frame only. The profile shows about 99,000 clones, 80% to 90% of them singletons. The sample here was peripheral blood, taken on day 0 of AZD1222 vaccination. Receptors were obtained from an adult in good health. The CDR3 runs from the conserved cysteine through the conserved F or W. Each record gives: D gene, J gene, V gene, clone size, CDR3 DNA, CDR3 protein. D genes are given only for firm matches. Clone size is stated in some rows and not others, as once, few, many or a class when expanded.

TRBD2 TRBJ2-5 TRBV7-9 . TGTGCCAGCAGACTACTAGCGGGAAGCCAAGAGACCCAGTACTTC CASRLLAGSQETQYF
. TRBJ2-2 TRBV19 . TGTGCCAGTAGAGCGGGCCAGAACACCGGGGAGCTGTTTTTT CASRAGQNTGELFF
TRBD1 TRBJ2-7 TRBV5-6 . TGTGCCAGCAGGGGGGGCGGACAGGGGAAGCAGGAGCAGTACTTC CASRGGGQGKQEQYF
. TRBJ2-3 TRBV18 . TGTGCCAGCTCACCCGTCCGTACTAGCACAGATACGCAGTATTTT CASSPVRTSTDTQYF
. TRBJ2-2 TRBV19 . TGTGCCAGTAGTATGGTGTTCGACGGGTATACCGGGGAGCTGTTTTTT CASSMVFDGYTGELFF
TRBD1 TRBJ2-2 TRBV2 . TGTGCCAGCAGACGACAGGGGGCGAACACCGGGGAGCTGTTTTTT CASRRQGANTGELFF
TRBD1 TRBJ2-7 TRBV18 . TGTGCCAGCTCACCATGGGACAGGGGCCACGAGCAGTACTTC CASSPWDRGHEQYF
TRBD1 TRBJ1-2 TRBV2 . TGTGCCAGCAGCAGACAGGGGGCGGGAGGCTACACCTTC CASSRQGAGGYTF
TRBD2 TRBJ2-3 TRBV4-3 . TGCGCCAGCAGCCAAAGACTAGCTAGCGGGGGGGGAGATACGCAGTATTTT CASSQRLASGGGDTQYF
TRBD1 TRBJ1-2 TRBV3-1/TRBV3-2 few TGTGCCAGCAGCCAATTCGACAGGGAAGACGGCTACACCTTC CASSQFDREDGYTF
TRBD1 TRBJ2-5 TRBV28 . TGTGCCAGCAGTCCTTATCCGGGACAGGGACAAGAGACCCAGTACTTC CASSPYPGQGQETQYF
TRBD2 TRBJ2-7 TRBV9 . TGTGCCAGCAGCGAATCCGGGACTAGCGCCTACGAGCAGTACTTC CASSESGTSAYEQYF
. TRBJ1-3 TRBV11-2 . TGTGCCAGCAGCTTAGCAGGGTCCGTTGGAAACACCATATATTTT CASSLAGSVGNTIYF
. TRBJ1-6 TRBV7-2 . TGTGCCAGCAGAAGGGGGTTCGAGAATTCACCCCTCCACTTT CASRRGFENSPLHF
TRBD2 TRBJ2-7 TRBV5-6 . TGTGCCAGCAGCTTGGATCCTAGCGGCAAAACCTACGAGCAGTACTTC CASSLDPSGKTYEQYF
TRBD1 TRBJ1-1 TRBV7-3 . TGTGCCAGCAGCCTTGCAGGGGGGAACACTGAAGCTTTCTTT CASSLAGGNTEAFF
TRBD1 TRBJ2-7 TRBV5-4 . TGTGCCAGCAGCCGGGACAGGGTTGAGCAGTACTTC CASSRDRVEQYF
. TRBJ2-7 TRBV5-4 . TGTGCCAGCAGCTTAGGACGGGCCACGCTGGAGCAGTACTTC CASSLGRATLEQYF
. TRBJ1-5 TRBV28 few TGTGCCAGCCGTGAGAGCAGGGAGCCCCAGCATTTT CASRESREPQHF
. TRBJ1-5 TRBV6-2/TRBV6-3 . TGTGCCAGCAGTTCTCCAGGCGTAACTTGGGAGGTGGGCAATCAGCCCCAGCATTTT CASSSPGVTWEVGNQPQHF
. TRBJ1-5 TRBV4-3 . TGCGCCAGCAGCCAAAGACGCAATCAGCCCCAGCATTTT CASSQRRNQPQHF
. TRBJ1-5 TRBV28 . TGTGCCAGCACCAATTTCCAGGGGCCCAATCAGCCCCAGCATTTT CASTNFQGPNQPQHF
TRBD2 TRBJ2-7 TRBV4-2 . TGTGCCAGCAGCCAATATCGCGGGAGCTACGAGCAGTACTTC CASSQYRGSYEQYF
TRBD1 TRBJ1-1 TRBV7-2 few TGTGCCAGCAGCCTCGGACAGGGGGTGGGTACGGTCACTGAAGCTTTCTTT CASSLGQGVGTVTEAFF
. TRBJ1-1 TRBV6-5 . TGTGCCAGCAGTTACTCCGGCCGAGTGAACACTGAAGCTTTCTTT CASSYSGRVNTEAFF
TRBD2 TRBJ2-3 TRBV19 few TGTGCCAGTCGATTCTCGGGGGGGCCGTTCCATACGCAGTATTTT CASRFSGGPFHTQYF
. TRBJ1-2 TRBV5-1 . TGCGCCAGCAGCCCGACAGACGAACTATGGGGCGGCTACACCTTC CASSPTDELWGGYTF
. TRBJ1-2 TRBV19 . TGTGCCAGTAAGACAGATCTATATGGCTACACCTTC CASKTDLYGYTF
. TRBJ2-7 TRBV7-2 . TGTGCCAGCAGCTTTTGGACAGCCTCAGGCTACGAGCAGTACTTC CASSFWTASGYEQYF
. TRBJ2-1 TRBV7-6 . TGTGCCAGCAGCTTAGCAGGCAGCGAATCCTACAATGAGCAGTTCTTC CASSLAGSESYNEQFF
. TRBJ2-7 TRBV7-2 . TGTGCCAGCAGCTCTACTAGCCAGCTGTCGTCCTACGAGCAGTACTTC CASSSTSQLSSYEQYF
. TRBJ1-1 TRBV19 . TGTGCCAGTAGCCTCAACTTCCTAAGAGTGCCCATGAACACTGAAGCTTTCTTT CASSLNFLRVPMNTEAFF
. TRBJ2-3 TRBV12-3/TRBV12-4 many TGTGCCAGCAGAGGCGGTAACACAGATACGCAGTATTTT CASRGGNTDTQYF
. TRBJ1-1 TRBV11-3 . TGTGCCAGCAGCTTAGGCGGGAACACTGAAGCTTTCTTT CASSLGGNTEAFF
. TRBJ2-7 TRBV19 . TGTGCCAGTAGATTTTCCGGGGCCTACGAGCAGTACTTC CASRFSGAYEQYF
. TRBJ1-1 TRBV6-5 . TGTGCCAGCAGTTCCTCCGGGACGTTAGCCACTGAAGCTTTCTTT CASSSSGTLATEAFF
TRBD2 TRBJ2-1 TRBV10-3 . TGTGCCATCAGTAGAACTAGCGGGAGGGGGTCCTACAATGAGCAGTTCTTC CAISRTSGRGSYNEQFF
TRBD2 TRBJ2-1 TRBV27 . TGTGCCGGCAGTAAGCGGGGGTACAATGAGCAGTTCTTC CAGSKRGYNEQFF
. TRBJ2-7 TRBV5-4 . TGTGCCAGCAGCTTGGCACAGGCCCAGGGGGAGCAGTACTTC CASSLAQAQGEQYF
. TRBJ1-1 TRBV19 . TGTGCCAGTAGTATTGGACAGCACATGAACACTGAAGCTTTCTTT CASSIGQHMNTEAFF
TRBD1 TRBJ2-7 TRBV5-5 . TGTGCCAGCAGCTTTCGGGGGACAGGGTTATCCTACGAGCAGTACTTC CASSFRGTGLSYEQYF
TRBD1 TRBJ1-2 TRBV7-2 . TGTGCCAGCAGCTTTTTTGGCACAGGGACAGGGAATCCCTATGGCTACACCTTC CASSFFGTGTGNPYGYTF
. TRBJ1-2 TRBV6-2/TRBV6-3 . TGTGCCAGCAGTTACTCAACCTATTTGAGCTACACCTTC CASSYSTYLSYTF
. TRBJ2-7 TRBV10-2 . TGCGCCAGCAGTGATGCCCGACAGCTCTACGAGCAGTACTTC CASSDARQLYEQYF
. TRBJ1-1 TRBV18 . TGTGCCAGCTCCCCGGTGGACACTGAAGCTTTCTTT CASSPVDTEAFF
. TRBJ1-4 TRBV15 . TGTGCCACCAGCACCCAAAGGGGGGGAACTAATGAAAAACTGTTTTTT CATSTQRGGTNEKLFF
. TRBJ1-1 TRBV29-1 . TGCAGCGGATGTTCTGTCATGAACACTGAAGCTTTCTTT CSGCSVMNTEAFF
. TRBJ1-1 TRBV5-1 . TGCGCCAGCAGCTTATTCAGGGGAGGGTCGAACACTGAAGCTTTCTTT CASSLFRGGSNTEAFF
. TRBJ2-2 TRBV4-3 . TGCGCCAGCAGCCAAAGTCAGGCGACGAACACCGGGGAGCTGTTTTTT CASSQSQATNTGELFF
TRBD2 TRBJ2-7 TRBV27 . TGTGCCAGCAGTTTCCTACTCCCCTCTAGCGGAGTTTACGAGCAGTACTTC CASSFLLPSSGVYEQYF
. TRBJ1-5 TRBV28 few TGTGCCAGCAGTCCCGCGGGGGGCTCCTTCGGGCCCCAGCATTTT CASSPAGGSFGPQHF
. TRBJ2-7 TRBV28 . TGTGCCAGCAGCCACAGGGGCGGGGGGAACGAGCAGTACTTC CASSHRGGGNEQYF
. TRBJ1-5 TRBV19 . TGTGCCAGTAGTATTGGGTCGACCGTAAATCAGCCCCAGCATTTT CASSIGSTVNQPQHF
. TRBJ2-3 TRBV29-1 . TGCAGCGTTGGCACAGATACGCAGTATTTT CSVGTDTQYF
TRBD2 TRBJ2-1 TRBV7-2 . TGTGCCAGCAGCTTACCCTCCGGGACTAGCGGAATCTCCTACAATGAGCAGTTCTTC CASSLPSGTSGISYNEQFF
. TRBJ2-6 TRBV5-5 once TGTGCCAGCAGTCCGACCGGGGCCAACGTCCTGACTTTC CASSPTGANVLTF